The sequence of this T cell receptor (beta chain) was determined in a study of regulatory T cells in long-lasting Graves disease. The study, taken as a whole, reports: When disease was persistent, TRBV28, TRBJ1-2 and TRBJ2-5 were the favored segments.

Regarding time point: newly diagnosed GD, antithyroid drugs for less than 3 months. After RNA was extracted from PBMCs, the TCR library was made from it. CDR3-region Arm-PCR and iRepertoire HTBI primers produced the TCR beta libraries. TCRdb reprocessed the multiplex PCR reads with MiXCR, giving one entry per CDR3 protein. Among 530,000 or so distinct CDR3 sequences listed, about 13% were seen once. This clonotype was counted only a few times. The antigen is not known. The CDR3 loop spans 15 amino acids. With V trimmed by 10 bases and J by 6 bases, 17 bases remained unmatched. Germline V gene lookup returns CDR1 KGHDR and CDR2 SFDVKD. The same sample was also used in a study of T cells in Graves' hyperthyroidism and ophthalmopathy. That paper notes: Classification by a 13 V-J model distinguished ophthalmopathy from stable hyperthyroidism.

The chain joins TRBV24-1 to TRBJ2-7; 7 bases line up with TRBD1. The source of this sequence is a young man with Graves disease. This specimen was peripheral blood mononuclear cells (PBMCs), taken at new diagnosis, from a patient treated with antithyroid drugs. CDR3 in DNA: TGTGCCACTGGGCCAGGGGGAAGTGGGCACCCCGAGCAGTACTTC. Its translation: CATGPGGSGHPEQYF.